These T cell receptor beta chains were read from a single sample in a study of identifying expanded T cells in peripheral blood. Here immunoSEQ multiplex PCR was the method, and the copy in TCRdb shows in-frame clones only, minus some. The sample lists about 100,000 clones, around 88% occurring once. Sequencing used blood. These receptors were obtained from a person aged 18 to 70 in good health. CDR3s include the opening cysteine and the closing phenylalanine or tryptophan. D genes are given only for firm matches. The size field is filled for only some rows; it gives once, few, many or a size class.

j_call d_call v_call clone_size cdr3_aa cdr3_nt
TRBJ2-7 TRBD1 TRBV7-9 once CASRPPTGESYEQYF TGTGCCAGCAGACCCCCCACAGGGGAAAGCTACGAGCAGTACTTC
TRBJ2-5 TRBD2 TRBV6-1 NA CASSSGTRGETQYF TGTGCCAGCAGCTCCGGGACTAGAGGGGAGACCCAGTACTTC
TRBJ2-1 NA TRBV5-1 NA CASSLAAGRRDNGQFF TGCGCCAGCAGCTTGGCGGCAGGGAGGAGGGATAATGGGCAGTTCTTC
TRBJ2-5 NA TRBV20-1 NA CSFSPRETQYF TGCAGTTTTAGTCCCCGGGAGACCCAGTACTTC
TRBJ2-5 TRBD2 TRBV7-9 NA CASSPRSLGGSGETQYF TGTGCCAGCAGCCCCCGGTCCCTGGGAGGGTCGGGAGAGACCCAGTACTTC
TRBJ1-1 NA TRBV13 once CASSLEKSRDIEAFF TGTGCCAGCAGCTTAGAGAAAAGCCGGGACATTGAAGCTTTCTTT
TRBJ1-6 NA TRBV7-8 once CASSPLTAATLGFNSPLHF TGTGCCAGCAGCCCCCTAACCGCGGCGACATTAGGGTTTAATTCACCCCTCCACTTT
TRBJ1-4 NA TRBV5-4 NA CASSLGGGDEKLFF TGTGCCAGCAGCTTGGGAGGGGGAGATGAAAAACTGTTTTTT
TRBJ2-4 NA TRBV5-1 NA CASSTDSINIQYF TGCGCCAGCAGCACAGACTCCATCAACATTCAGTACTTC
TRBJ2-3 NA TRBV7-9 NA CASSLGTSTDTQYF TGTGCCAGCAGCTTAGGCACCTCCACAGATACGCAGTATTTT
TRBJ1-3 NA TRBV7-2 NA CASSFVTGGGNTIYF TGTGCCAGCAGCTTTGTGACAGGAGGTGGAAACACCATATATTTT
TRBJ1-5 NA TRBV4-3 NA CASSQDRNQPQHF TGCGCCAGCAGCCAAGACAGAAATCAGCCCCAGCATTTT
TRBJ2-7 TRBD2 TRBV11-2 few CASSKSSGGPSYEQYF TGTGCCAGCAGCAAGTCTAGCGGGGGGCCCTCCTACGAGCAGTACTTC
TRBJ2-3 TRBD2 TRBV7-2 NA CASSLAPSGGGRSTDTQYF TGTGCCAGCAGCTTAGCCCCCTCGGGCGGGGGACGCAGCACAGATACGCAGTATTTT
TRBJ1-1 NA TRBV18 NA CASSPQVPPANTEAFF TGTGCCAGCTCCCCCCAAGTTCCTCCAGCGAACACTGAAGCTTTCTTT
TRBJ2-5 TRBD2 TRBV10-1 once CASNRLAGVYQETQYF TGCGCCAGCAACAGATTAGCGGGGGTATACCAAGAGACCCAGTACTTC
TRBJ2-7 TRBD2 TRBV4-2 NA CASSQDESGGLREQYF TGTGCCAGCAGCCAAGATGAGAGCGGGGGGCTTCGGGAGCAGTACTTC
TRBJ1-1 NA TRBV4-3 once CASSQGGGSSEAFF TGCGCCAGCAGCCAAGGGGGAGGTAGTTCTGAAGCTTTCTTT
TRBJ1-6 NA TRBV2 NA CAADTYNSPLHF TGTGCGGCCGATACCTATAATTCACCCCTCCACTTT
TRBJ1-4 TRBD1 TRBV18 NA CASRQGLNEKLFF TGTGCCAGTAGACAGGGGTTAAATGAAAAACTGTTTTTT
TRBJ1-2 TRBD1 TRBV15 NA CATSSFATGAYGYTF TGTGCCACCAGCAGTTTCGCGACAGGGGCCTATGGCTACACCTTC
TRBJ2-1 TRBD2 TRBV5-1 NA CASTKTSGGPESYNEQFF TGCGCCAGCACCAAGACTAGCGGGGGGCCGGAGTCCTACAATGAGCAGTTCTTC
TRBJ1-3 NA TRBV9 NA CASSVERGSSGNTIYF TGTGCCAGCAGCGTAGAGAGAGGATCCTCTGGAAACACCATATATTTT
TRBJ1-3 NA TRBV7-2 NA CASSLRAGDTIYF TGTGCCAGCAGCTTGAGGGCGGGGGACACCATATATTTT
TRBJ2-1 TRBD2 TRBV6-6 NA CASSKRTSGGYNEQFF TGTGCCAGCAGTAAACGGACTAGCGGGGGATACAATGAGCAGTTCTTC
TRBJ2-5 TRBD2 TRBV9 NA CASSVDRTSGGAHSETQYF TGTGCCAGCAGCGTAGACAGGACTAGCGGGGGGGCTCATTCGGAGACCCAGTACTTC
TRBJ1-5 NA TRBV15 NA CATSRDDSSNQPQHF TGTGCCACCAGCAGAGATGACTCTAGCAATCAGCCCCAGCATTTT
TRBJ1-3 NA TRBV13 NA CASSLAPDGNTIYF TGTGCCAGCAGCTTAGCCCCGGATGGAAACACCATATATTTT
TRBJ1-3 NA TRBV7-2 NA CASSSPSWSFSGNTIYF TGTGCCAGCAGCTCCCCCTCGTGGAGCTTCTCTGGAAACACCATATATTTT
TRBJ1-6 NA TRBV18 NA CASSRRGRVNSPLHF TGTGCCAGCTCCCGAAGGGGCAGGGTTAATTCACCCCTCCACTTT
TRBJ2-7 TRBD1 TRBV19 NA CASSPSGQGEQYF TGTGCCAGTAGTCCCTCGGGACAGGGCGAGCAGTACTTC